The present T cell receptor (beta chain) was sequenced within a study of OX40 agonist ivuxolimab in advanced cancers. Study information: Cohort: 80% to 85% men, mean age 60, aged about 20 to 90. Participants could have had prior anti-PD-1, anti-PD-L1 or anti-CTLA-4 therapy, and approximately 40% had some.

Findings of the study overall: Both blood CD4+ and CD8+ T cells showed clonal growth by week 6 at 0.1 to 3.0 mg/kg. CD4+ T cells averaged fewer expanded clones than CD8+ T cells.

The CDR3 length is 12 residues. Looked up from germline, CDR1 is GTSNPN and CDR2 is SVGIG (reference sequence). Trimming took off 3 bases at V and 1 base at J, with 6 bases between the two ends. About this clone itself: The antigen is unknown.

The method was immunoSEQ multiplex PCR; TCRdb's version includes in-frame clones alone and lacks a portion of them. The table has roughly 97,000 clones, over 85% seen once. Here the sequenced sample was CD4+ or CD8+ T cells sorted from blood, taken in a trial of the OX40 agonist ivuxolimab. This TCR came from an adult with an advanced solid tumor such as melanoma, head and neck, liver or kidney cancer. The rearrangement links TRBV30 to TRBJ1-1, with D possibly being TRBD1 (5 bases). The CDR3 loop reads CAWSQGNTEAFF. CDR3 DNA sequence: TGTGCCTGGAGCCAGGGGAACACTGAAGCTTTCTTT.